The 20 T cell receptor beta chains below all came from one sample that was sequenced in a study of regulatory T cells in long-lasting Graves disease. Investigators prepared the TCR beta libraries by applying iRepertoire HTBI primers and Arm-PCR of CDR3 regions. MiXCR, run by TCRdb on the multiplex PCR reads, gives a single entry per CDR3 protein. The sample includes over 400,000 distinct CDR3 sequences, about 15% of them seen just once. The time point was: newly diagnosed GD, antithyroid drugs for less than 3 months. There was RNA extracted from PBMCs, and the TCR library was made from it. These data also featured in a second study, about T cells in Graves' hyperthyroidism and ophthalmopathy.

This specimen was peripheral blood mononuclear cells (PBMCs), taken at new diagnosis, from a patient treated with antithyroid drugs. The receptors originated from a woman aged 45-59 years with Graves disease.

V and J are TRBV30 and TRBJ2-7; 12 nucleotides line up with TRBD1. The CDR3 loop spans 15 amino acids. Germline trimming cut 3 bases from V and 7 bases from J; bases unmatched to any gene: 10. In germline, CDR1 is GTSNPN, CDR2 SVGIG (reference sequence). CDR3 DNA: TGTGCCTGGAGCGCGACGGGACAGGGGGCGAGGGAGCAGTACTTC. Residues: CAWSATGQGAREQYF.

Concerning this clonotype itself: Compared with germline, one end of the junction differs, possibly owing to a read error. The CDR3 DNA reads TGTGTCAGCAGTTTATCCTGGCAGCGGGAAAATTCACCCCTCCACTTT. This codes for CVSSLSWQRENSPLHF. This chain links TRBV27 with TRBJ1-6; no clear D gene. CDR3 length: 16 amino acids. Germline V lookup: CDR1 MNHEY, CDR2 SMNVEV (reference sequence).

This rearrangement joins TRBV7-9 to TRBJ2-3, with a possible D match to TRBD2 (5 bases). The CDR3 is made up of 17 amino acids. The germline V and J ends were trimmed by 5 bases and 0 bases, with 18 bases remaining between them. The V gene's germline CDR1 is SEHNR and CDR2 FQNEAQ (reference sequence). The CDR3 DNA reads TGTGCCAGCAGCCAAACCTACCAGCGGATTAGCACAGATACGCAGTATTTT. Translation gives CASSQTYQRISTDTQYF.

This clonotype was seen only a few times. This rearrangement joins TRBV28 to TRBJ1-1, with a tentative D call TRBD1 (5 bases). The CDR3 spans 16 residues. Germline V gene sequence: CDR1 MDHEN, CDR2 SYDVKM. V lost 6 bases and J lost 4, with 21 bases in between. The CDR3 protein is CASRGHSGGVSTEAFF. The DNA for the CDR3 is TGTGCCAGCAGAGGACATAGTGGGGGGGTAAGCACTGAAGCTTTCTTT.

The table lists this clonotype with a few counts. This chain connects TRBV5-1 to TRBJ1-6, with D perhaps TRBD1 (5 bases). The V and J ends lost 4 bases and 8 bases respectively, with 10 bases between them. The germline V gene encodes CDR1 SGHRS and CDR2 YFSETQ. The CDR3 length is 13 residues. This chain's CDR3 is CASSTGGDSPLHF. CDR3 sequence (DNA): TGCGCCAGCAGCACAGGAGGGGATTCACCCCTCCACTTT.

V is TRBV7-9 and J is TRBJ2-1; D gene uncertain. The V gene lost 5 bases and the J gene lost 0 bases, with 11 bases spanning the gap. Germline assignment: CDR1 SEHNR and CDR2 FQNEAQ (reference sequence). The CDR3 consists of 15 residues. The CDR3 nucleotides are TGTGCCAGCAGCGATACTAAAACCTCCTACAATGAGCAGTTCTTC. It encodes CASSDTKTSYNEQFF.

This clonotype was counted ten times or more. This chain joins TRBV28 and TRBJ2-7; D call uncertain. CDR3 length equals 14 residues. Germline V CDR1 and CDR2: MDHEN, SYDVKM. V lost 5 bases, J lost 2 bases, and 13 bases lay in between. The CDR3 DNA sequence: TGTGCCAGCAGTCCCCCGGCGCTACCCTACGAGCAGTACTTC. It yields the protein CASSPPALPYEQYF.

The chain uses TRBV28 and TRBJ1-2; D ambiguous. The V end was cut by 6 bases, the J end by 5 bases, with 25 bases between. The length of the CDR3 is 17 residues. From germline, CDR1 is MDHEN and CDR2 SYDVKM. CDR3 nucleotide sequence: TGTGCCAGCAGCCTCGGCGATACCTACAAGGCATCATATGGCTACACCTTC. Translating gives CASSLGDTYKASYGYTF.

This clonotype came up a few times. The chain combines TRBV6-1 with TRBJ2-1; D perhaps matches TRBD2 (7 bases). Germline CDR1 and CDR2: MNHNS and SASEGT. This CDR3 spans 16 amino acids. Trimming removed 7 bases from V and 4 bases from J, with 20 bases in between. The DNA of the CDR3 is TGTGCCAGCAACCGGGGGGCCTGGGGGGAGTACAATGAGCAGTTCTTC. It codes for CASNRGAWGEYNEQFF.

This clonotype has just a few counts. CDR3 DNA sequence: TGCAGCGTTGAAGCACAGGGGGCGAACGAGCAGTACTTC. Translation: CSVEAQGANEQYF. J is TRBJ2-7 and V is TRBV29-1, with 9 positions matching TRBD1. Germline loops: CDR1 SQVTM, CDR2 ANQGSEA. The CDR3 is 13 residues long. The V segment lost 1 base and the J segment 5 bases; nucleotides outside the gene matches: 3.

This clonotype was seen only a few times. The chain uses TRBV5-5 and TRBJ1-1; TRBD1 is a possible D gene (6 bases). The CDR3 is 16 amino acids. CDR1 SGHKS and CDR2 YYEKEE come from the germline V gene (reference sequence). The V end was cut by 4 bases, the J end by 6 bases, with 22 bases between. The CDR3 loop reads CASSPEAGGGNSEAFF. The DNA for the CDR3 is TGTGCCAGCAGCCCGGAGGCGGGGGGCGGAAACTCTGAAGCTTTCTTT.

This clonotype has a count of ten or more. The chain recombines TRBV28 with TRBJ2-6, with D possibly TRBD1 on 5 matching bases. V lost 7 bases, J lost 0 bases, and 16 bases lay in between. Germline-derived CDR1 and CDR2 are MDHEN and SYDVKM. The CDR3 runs 17 residues. The CDR3 bases are TGTGCCAGCAAAACAGGCCTCTTCATCTCTGGGGCCAACGTCCTGACTTTC. Translated, it gives CASKTGLFISGANVLTF.

This chain joins TRBV13 and TRBJ2-7; TRBD1 might be the D (6 bases). Germline assignment: CDR1 PRHDT and CDR2 FYEKMQ (reference sequence). V was trimmed by 8 bases and J by 2 bases, leaving 13 bases between them. This CDR3 is 13 amino acids long. The CDR3 reads CASPGTPTYEQYF. The DNA for the CDR3 is TGTGCCAGCCCCGGGACACCAACCTACGAGCAGTACTTC.

The chain couples TRBV9 to TRBJ2-5; 12 positions match TRBD2. This CDR3 contains 15 residues. Per the germline V gene, CDR1 is SGDLS and CDR2 is YYNGEE. V lost 4 bases to trimming and J lost 2 bases; unmatched junction nucleotides: 3. The CDR3 is CASSTTSGGQETQYF. The CDR3 coding sequence is TGTGCCAGCAGCACGACTAGCGGGGGTCAAGAGACCCAGTACTTC.

This clonotype showed up just a few times. The V call is TRBV20-1, the J call TRBJ2-1; 8 bases align to TRBD2. With V trimmed by 2 bases and J by 4 bases, 7 bases remained unmatched. CDR3 size: 15 residues. CDR1 DFQATT and CDR2 SNEGSKA come from the germline V gene (reference sequence). The CDR3 is CSARNSGRRYNEQFF. The CDR3 DNA follows: TGCAGTGCTAGAAACAGCGGGAGAAGGTACAATGAGCAGTTCTTC.

Many counts were recorded for this clonotype. The chain uses TRBV28 and TRBJ2-5, with a tentative D call TRBD1 (5 bases). Germline loops: CDR1 MDHEN, CDR2 SYDVKM. The CDR3 is made up of 13 amino acids. V was cut by 5 bases and J by 5 bases, with 12 bases left in between. The DNA of the CDR3 is TGTGCCAGCAGTCAGACAGCCCCCGAGACCCAGTACTTC. It is translated as CASSQTAPETQYF.

CDR3 in DNA: TGTGCCAGCAGCTTGCGGGACGGATACTCCTACGAGCAGTACTTC. Translated, it gives CASSLRDGYSYEQYF. The rearrangement links TRBV5-5 to TRBJ2-7; D possibly uses TRBD1 or TRBD2 (5 bases each). Trimming pared 1 base from V and 0 bases from J, leaving 11 bases between. This CDR3 spans 15 amino acids. Germline CDR1 SGHKS, CDR2 YYEKEE (reference sequence).

Ten or more counts support this clonotype. The chain employs TRBV6-2 or TRBV6-3 and TRBJ2-7, with D perhaps TRBD2 (5 bases). Germline loops: CDR1 MNHEY, CDR2 SVGEGT. The CDR3 is 16 amino acids. Between the trimmed V and J ends, which lost 2 bases and 2 bases, there was a span of 16 bases. CDR3 loop: CASSYDLDYTPYEQYF. The CDR3 nucleotides are TGTGCCAGCAGTTACGATCTTGACTATACCCCCTACGAGCAGTACTTC.

Many counts were recorded for this clonotype. The CDR3 sequence: CASSATGGWTEAFF. DNA of the CDR3: TGTGCCAGCAGCGCAACAGGGGGATGGACTGAAGCTTTCTTT. The chain recombines TRBV9 with TRBJ1-1, with 8 nucleotides matching TRBD1. Germline CDR1 and CDR2: SGDLS and YYNGEE. The CDR3 covers 14 residues. V dropped 3 bases and J dropped 5; count of bases not matched to a gene: 6.

This clonotype was counted only a few times. The chain employs TRBV20-1 and TRBJ2-1; the D gene could be TRBD1 or TRBD2 (5 bases each). Trimming took 5 bases from V and 5 from J, leaving 16 bases between them. This CDR3 region has 14 residues. CDR1 DFQATT and CDR2 SNEGSKA come from the germline V gene (reference sequence). DNA of the CDR3: TGCAGTGCTGTAGGATCGGGACCCGACAATGAGCAGTTCTTC. Translated, it gives CSAVGSGPDNEQFF.